The 30 T cell receptor beta chains below all came from one sample that was sequenced in a study of T-cell reconstitution after alpha-beta-depleted transplantation in children. TCRbeta library construction was performed incorporating unique molecular identifiers. TCRdb reanalysed the PCR reads using MiXCR and keeps one entry per CDR3 protein. The sample has about 540,000 distinct CDR3 sequences, approximately 20% seen once. Material: PBMCs from the stem cell graft donor, obtained from the stem cell graft. These receptors were taken from a human donor who donated a stem cell graft to a child with acute lymphoblastic leukemia.

This chain links TRBV5-1 with TRBJ2-7; D unclear. Germline-derived CDR1 and CDR2 are SGHRS and YFSETQ. There are 12 residues in the CDR3. Trimming took 5 bases from V and 1 from J, leaving 7 bases between them. The CDR3 DNA reads TGCGCCAGCAGTCGGGTTTCCTACGAGCAGTACTTC. Protein: CASSRVSYEQYF.

This clonotype was counted only a few times. The chain recombines TRBV20-1 with TRBJ2-1; 9 bases are a match to TRBD1. Germline CDR1 and CDR2: DFQATT and SNEGSKA (reference sequence). The V segment lost 0 bases and the J segment 3 bases; nucleotides outside the gene matches: 6. The CDR3 loop spans 16 amino acids. CDR3 sequence (DNA): TGCAGTGCTAGAGATCTGGGGACAGGGAGCTACAATGAGCAGTTCTTC. Protein product: CSARDLGTGSYNEQFF.

This clonotype has more than one count but fewer than ten. The rearrangement links TRBV4-2 to TRBJ2-5, with D perhaps assigned TRBD1 or TRBD2 (6 bases each). CDR1 and CDR2 (germline): LGHNA, YNFKEQ. Trimming removed 0 bases at V and 5 bases at J, with 22 bases between. This CDR3 is built from 18 residues. CDR3 residues: CASSQDGVLGASGETQYF. Here the CDR3 DNA reads TGTGCCAGCAGCCAAGATGGGGTCTTGGGGGCCAGCGGGGAGACCCAGTACTTC.

This clonotype was found a few times. J is TRBJ2-1 and V is TRBV15, with D perhaps TRBD1 or TRBD2 (5 bases each). There are 14 residues in the CDR3. Trimming pared 8 bases from V and 1 base from J, leaving 12 bases between. Germline values: CDR1 LNHNV, CDR2 YYDKDF (reference sequence). CDR3 in amino acids: CATAGGPSYNEQFF. The CDR3 bases are TGTGCCACCGCTGGGGGACCATCCTACAATGAGCAGTTCTTC.

This rearrangement joins TRBV6-1 to TRBJ2-7, with 9 bases that match TRBD1. Germline CDR1 reads MNHNS; CDR2 reads SASEGT. With V trimmed by 4 bases and J by 5 bases, 6 bases remained unmatched. The CDR3 spans 14 residues. CDR3 in DNA: TGTGCCAGCAGTGTAGGGACAGGGAAGGACGAGCAGTACTTC. Amino acids: CASSVGTGKDEQYF.

This chain connects TRBV5-1 to TRBJ2-1; D gene ambiguous. V lost 4 bases to trimming and J lost 10 bases, with 12 bases between them. The germline CDR1 and CDR2 sequences are SGHRS and YFSETQ. The length of the CDR3 is 12 residues. Here the CDR3 reads CASSMGSQEQFF. CDR3 coding DNA: TGCGCCAGCAGCATGGGAAGTCAGGAGCAGTTCTTC.

The genes are TRBV19 and TRBJ1-5; D is unclear. Germline-derived CDR1 and CDR2 are LNHDA and SQIVND (reference sequence). V was shortened by 6 bases and J by 2 bases, with 11 bases between the two germline ends. The CDR3 spans 14 residues. This CDR3 is CASRAIRGNQPQHF. The CDR3 coding sequence is TGTGCCAGTAGAGCAATCCGGGGCAATCAGCCCCAGCATTTT.

This clonotype occurred a few times. The chain recombines TRBV2 with TRBJ2-5; D is ambiguous. Germline V gives CDR1 SNHLY, CDR2 FYNNEI. The CDR3 sequence is 11 residues long. V shed 6 bases and J shed 5 bases, with 7 bases lying between them. CDR3 coding DNA: TGTGCCAGCAGAGTTTCGGAGACCCAGTACTTC. This gives the protein CASRVSETQYF.

In this sample, this clonotype turned up a few times. This chain links TRBV4-1 with TRBJ2-3; no reliable D call. Germline loops: CDR1 MGHRA, CDR2 YSYEKL. Trimming stripped 2 bases from V and 2 bases from J, with 14 bases between. The CDR3 is made up of 16 amino acids. The DNA of the CDR3 is TGCGCCAGCAGCCAACAGCACTCGAAGCTCACAGATACGCAGTATTTT. As protein: CASSQQHSKLTDTQYF.

This clonotype was found a few times. V is TRBV27 and J is TRBJ2-4; D gene unclear. The germline V gene encodes CDR1 MNHEY and CDR2 SMNVEV (reference sequence). The CDR3 consists of 11 residues. The germline V and J ends were trimmed by 10 bases and 4 bases, with 8 bases remaining between them. The CDR3: CATVPKNIQYF. The CDR3 DNA is TGTGCCACCGTACCAAAAAACATTCAGTACTTC.

The chain has TRBV7-3 and TRBJ2-7; D unclear. This CDR3 is built from 13 residues. Germline V gene sequence: CDR1 SGHTA, CDR2 FQGTGA. V was clipped by 5 bases and J by 1 base, with 9 bases between them. In DNA form, the CDR3 reads TGTGCCAGCAGCGGGGTTCATTCCTACGAGCAGTACTTC. Its protein product is CASSGVHSYEQYF.

This clonotype was observed a few times. The V gene is TRBV10-1, the J gene TRBJ1-4; D possibly corresponds to TRBD1 (5 bases). V was clipped by 3 bases and J by 7 bases, with 6 bases between them. This CDR3 has 12 amino acids. CDR1 is WNHNN and CDR2 is SYGVQD in the germline V gene (reference sequence). The CDR3 is CASSEGTEKLFF. DNA of the CDR3: TGCGCCAGCAGTGAAGGGACTGAAAAACTGTTTTTT.

CDR3 sequence: CASSDPPEVKNSNQPQHF. The CDR3 DNA reads as TGTGCCAGCAGTGACCCCCCAGAGGTGAAGAATAGCAATCAGCCCCAGCATTTT. The V and J genes are TRBV25-1 and TRBJ1-5; D remains unclear. This CDR3 contains 18 residues. V was pared by 3 bases and J by 0 bases, with 18 bases between. Germline V gives CDR1 MGHDK, CDR2 SYGVNS.

The rearrangement links TRBV20-1 to TRBJ1-2; a weak D match, TRBD1 (5 bases). Germline V gene lookup returns CDR1 DFQATT and CDR2 SNEGSKA (reference sequence). There are 13 residues in the CDR3. Trimming pared 2 bases from V and 5 bases from J, leaving 12 bases between. As DNA, the CDR3 is TGCAGTGCTAGATCAGGGTACCTTTATGGCTACACCTTC. Amino acids: CSARSGYLYGYTF.

The chain is built from TRBV5-1 and TRBJ2-1; 9 nucleotides match TRBD2. The V gene end was trimmed by 2 bases and the J gene end by 9 bases; junction bases not matched to a gene: 9. Looked up from germline, CDR1 is SGHRS and CDR2 is YFSETQ. CDR3 length: 15 amino acids. CDR3 amino acids: CASSFGLAPEGEQFF. The CDR3 nucleotides read TGCGCCAGCAGCTTCGGACTAGCGCCCGAGGGTGAGCAGTTCTTC.

This clonotype was seen only a few times. V gene TRBV6-5 combines with J gene TRBJ2-5; TRBD1 matches 10 bases. The V gene's germline CDR1 is MNHEY and CDR2 SVGAGI. The V and J ends lost 1 base and 4 bases, in that order; junction bases with no gene match: 6. The CDR3 has 16 residues. The CDR3 here is CASSYLLTGGLETQYF. The CDR3 DNA sequence: TGTGCCAGCAGTTACTTACTGACAGGGGGCTTAGAGACCCAGTACTTC.

This clonotype was found a few times. The gene calls are TRBV29-1 and TRBJ2-1; D perhaps matches TRBD1 (5 bases). The CDR3 spans 13 residues. V gave up 7 bases and J gave up 4 bases, with 14 bases separating them. Germline-derived CDR1 and CDR2 are SQVTM and ANQGSEA. CDR3 residues: CSALLDSYNEQFF. DNA of the CDR3: TGCAGCGCCCTCTTAGACAGTTACAATGAGCAGTTCTTC.

V gene TRBV5-1 combines with J gene TRBJ2-2, with no clear D. There are 15 residues in the CDR3. In germline, CDR1 is SGHRS, CDR2 YFSETQ. V was pared by 4 bases and J by 1 base, with 11 bases between. The CDR3 DNA is TGCGCCAGCAGCCCCCTCCGCAGGAACACCGGGGAGCTGTTTTTT. Translating gives CASSPLRRNTGELFF.

The V gene is TRBV20-1, the J gene TRBJ1-6; 7 positions match TRBD1. Germline CDR1 reads DFQATT; CDR2 reads SNEGSKA (reference sequence). The CDR3 extends over 12 amino acids. The V segment lost 5 bases and the J segment 10 bases; nucleotides outside the gene matches: 5. The CDR3 spells CSARQGESPLHF. The DNA for the CDR3 is TGCAGTGCTCGACAGGGAGAGTCACCCCTCCACTTT.

This clonotype was counted between two and nine times. This sequence joins TRBV20-1 and TRBJ1-2, with D perhaps TRBD1 (6 bases). The length of the CDR3 is 14 residues. V was clipped by 1 base and J by 8 bases, with 17 bases between them. Germline CDR1 is DFQATT and CDR2 is SNEGSKA (reference sequence). The CDR3 DNA is TGCAGTGCTAGAGCCGGCGGGGACACCACCGGCTACACCTTC. As protein: CSARAGGDTTGYTF.

The chain combines TRBV5-1 with TRBJ2-7, with 8 bases aligning to TRBD1. The CDR3 contains 14 residues. The junction had 5 bases not matched to a gene; V was cut back by 3 bases and J by 3 bases. Germline V CDR1 and CDR2: SGHRS, YFSETQ. The CDR3 here is CASSSPGQVYEQYF. The CDR3 nucleotides are TGCGCCAGCAGCTCCCCGGGACAGGTCTACGAGCAGTACTTC.

The rearrangement uses TRBV6-1 and TRBJ2-1; no clear D. CDR1 is MNHNS, CDR2 SASEGT, per germline. This CDR3 spans 15 amino acids. V lost 8 bases, J lost 3 bases, and 17 bases lay in between. The DNA for the CDR3 is TGTGCCAGCTCCAAAAGGCTAGAAGGCTACAATGAGCAGTTCTTC. Translating it yields CASSKRLEGYNEQFF.

The table lists this clonotype with a few counts. The CDR3 nucleotides are TGCGCCAGCAGCCGTCCCCTAGCGGAGAACTACGAGCAGTACTTC. It yields the protein CASSRPLAENYEQYF. The V call is TRBV4-1, the J call TRBJ2-7, with 7 bases aligning to TRBD2. CDR3 length: 15 amino acids. Germline lookup yields CDR1 MGHRA and CDR2 YSYEKL. V was pared by 4 bases and J by 3 bases, with 9 bases of the junction left unmatched.

This rearrangement joins TRBV7-2 to TRBJ1-4, with D maybe TRBD1 (5 bases). V was clipped by 1 base and J by 4 bases, with 16 bases between them. Germline CDR1 reads SGHTA; CDR2 reads FQGNSA. This CDR3 is 17 amino acids long. CDR3 sequence (DNA): TGTGCCAGCAGCTTAGTCAGCCGGGGACCGTTTAATGAAAAACTGTTTTTT. Translating gives CASSLVSRGPFNEKLFF.

V and J are TRBV14 and TRBJ2-3, with D perhaps matching TRBD2 (6 bases). V lost 3 bases to trimming and J lost 3 bases, with 22 bases between them. CDR3 length equals 18 residues. Germline V CDR1 and CDR2: SGHDN, FVKESK. CDR3 bases: TGTGCCAGCAGCCACAGGACCTTAGGAGGAGGGCTTACAGATACGCAGTATTTT. The encoded protein is CASSHRTLGGGLTDTQYF.

The chain carries TRBV6-6 and TRBJ2-1, with D hard to call. The ends were cut back, 2 bases at V and 4 bases at J, with 6 bases in the middle. The CDR3 has 13 amino acids. Germline V CDR1 and CDR2: MNHNY, SVGAGI (reference sequence). For the CDR3, the DNA is TGTGCCAGCAGTTACCGAGATTACAATGAGCAGTTCTTC. Its translation is CASSYRDYNEQFF.

This rearrangement joins TRBV5-1 to TRBJ2-6; possibly TRBD1 for D (5 bases). V gave up 5 bases and J gave up 2 bases, with 14 bases separating them. Germline loops: CDR1 SGHRS, CDR2 YFSETQ. The length of the CDR3 is 16 residues. The CDR3 loop is CASRSQGAAGANVLTF. CDR3 in DNA: TGCGCCAGCAGGAGCCAGGGTGCTGCTGGGGCCAACGTCCTGACTTTC.

This clonotype occurred a few times. DNA of the CDR3: TGCGCCAGCAGCCCCTTAGTGGGGCCTACCTCCTACAATGAGCAGTTCTTC. This translates into CASSPLVGPTSYNEQFF. The chain employs TRBV4-1 and TRBJ2-1, with D possibly matching TRBD1 (5 bases). Germline CDR1 MGHRA, CDR2 YSYEKL. V shed 4 bases and J shed 0 bases, with 16 bases lying between them. The CDR3 contains 17 residues.

The chain combines TRBV5-1 with TRBJ2-2; TRBD2 might be the D (5 bases). Germline values: CDR1 SGHRS, CDR2 YFSETQ. The germline V and J ends were trimmed by 2 bases and 7 bases, with 9 bases remaining between them. The CDR3 is 13 amino acids. This CDR3 is CASSLEGHGELFF. The CDR3 DNA follows: TGCGCCAGCAGCTTAGAGGGTCACGGGGAGCTGTTTTTT.

This clonotype was detected only a few times. V usage is TRBV3-1 and J usage is TRBJ2-1; D may be TRBD1 or TRBD2 (6 bases each). The CDR3 contains 16 residues. CDR1 is LGHDT, CDR2 YNNKEL, per germline (reference sequence). Trimming shortened V by 0 bases and J by 8 bases, and 17 bases separated the two germline ends. CDR3 loop: CASSQDRGTAVDEQFF. The CDR3 DNA reads as TGTGCCAGCAGCCAAGATAGGGGGACTGCCGTCGATGAGCAGTTCTTC.